A selection of T cell receptor beta chains follows, all from one sample in a study of Ad26.COV2.S vaccination and SARS-CoV-2 variants. Measured with immunoSEQ multiplex PCR; TCRdb has only the in-frame clones, and not every one. The table includes about 98,000 clones, about three quarters detected once. Sample: peripheral blood, taken after recovery from COVID-19. Receptors were obtained from a human donor who had recovered from COVID-19. The CDR3 runs from the conserved cysteine through the conserved F or W. The order of the fields is V gene, J gene, D gene, clone size, CDR3 protein, CDR3 DNA. The D gene is left open where the match is weak. For some rows the clone size is stated as once, few or many, or as a class when expanded; others skip it.

>TRBV28|TRBJ1-5|NA|NA
CASRGVTQGQPQHF
TGTGCCAGCAGGGGAGTGACCCAAGGGCAGCCCCAGCATTTT
>TRBV5-4|TRBJ2-7|NA|few
CASSLVGADEQYF
TGTGCCAGCAGCTTGGTAGGGGCGGACGAGCAGTACTTC
>TRBV2|TRBJ1-2|NA|NA
CASRANYGYTF
TGTGCCAGCAGGGCTAACTATGGCTACACCTTC
>TRBV24-1|TRBJ1-2|NA|NA
CATSDVGRGHGYTF
TGTGCCACCAGTGACGTGGGGCGCGGGCATGGCTACACCTTC
>TRBV9|TRBJ2-1|NA|NA
CASSVEQGITYEQFF
TGTGCCAGCAGCGTAGAACAGGGAATTACTTATGAGCAGTTCTTC
>TRBV7-6|TRBJ2-2|TRBD2|NA
CASSSGREGTGELFF
TGTGCCAGCAGCTCGGGACGGGAGGGAACCGGGGAGCTGTTTTTT
>TRBV6-5|TRBJ1-1|NA|NA
CASSYSRATTEAFF
TGTGCCAGCAGTTACTCGCGAGCGACCACTGAAGCTTTCTTT
>TRBV27|TRBJ2-4|NA|NA
CASSATTGNIQYF
TGTGCCAGCAGCGCTACGACAGGAAACATTCAGTACTTC
>TRBV11-2|TRBJ2-7|NA|few
CASSRSRSGGAYDGQYF
TGTGCCAGCAGTCGCAGTCGGTCGGGGGGCGCCTACGACGGGCAGTACTTC
>TRBV14|TRBJ2-7|NA|NA
CASSPIQGWGYEQYF
TGTGCCAGCAGCCCCATCCAGGGATGGGGCTACGAGCAGTACTTC
>TRBV28|TRBJ2-3|TRBD2|NA
CASSFIAGGTDTQYF
TGTGCCAGCAGTTTCATAGCGGGGGGAACAGATACGCAGTATTTT